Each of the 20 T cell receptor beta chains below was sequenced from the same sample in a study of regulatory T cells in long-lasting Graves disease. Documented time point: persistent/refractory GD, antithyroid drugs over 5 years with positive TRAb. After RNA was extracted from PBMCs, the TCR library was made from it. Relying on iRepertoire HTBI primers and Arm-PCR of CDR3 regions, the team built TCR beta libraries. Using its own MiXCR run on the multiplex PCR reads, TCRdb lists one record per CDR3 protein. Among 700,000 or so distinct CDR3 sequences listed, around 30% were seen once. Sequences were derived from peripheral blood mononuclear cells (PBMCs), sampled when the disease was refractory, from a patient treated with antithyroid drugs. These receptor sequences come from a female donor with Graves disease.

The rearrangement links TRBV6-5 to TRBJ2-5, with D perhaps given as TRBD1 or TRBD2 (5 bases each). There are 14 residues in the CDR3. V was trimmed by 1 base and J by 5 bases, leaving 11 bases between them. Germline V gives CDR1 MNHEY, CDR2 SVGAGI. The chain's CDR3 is CASSYFGDRETQYF. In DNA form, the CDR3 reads TGTGCCAGCAGTTACTTTGGGGACCGGGAGACCCAGTACTTC.

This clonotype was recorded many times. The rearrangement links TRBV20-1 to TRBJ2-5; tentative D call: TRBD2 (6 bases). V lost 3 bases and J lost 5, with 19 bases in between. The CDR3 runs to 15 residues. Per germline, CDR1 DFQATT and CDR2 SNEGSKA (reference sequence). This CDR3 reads CSASGDLRGRETQYF. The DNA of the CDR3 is TGCAGTGCTAGTGGGGATCTCCGTGGGAGGGAGACCCAGTACTTC.

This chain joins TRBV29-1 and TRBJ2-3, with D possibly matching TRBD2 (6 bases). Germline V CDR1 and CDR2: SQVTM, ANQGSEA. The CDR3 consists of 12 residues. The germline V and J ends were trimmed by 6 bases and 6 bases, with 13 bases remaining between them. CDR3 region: CSVKGLADTQYF. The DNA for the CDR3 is TGCAGCGTCAAAGGGCTAGCGGATACGCAGTATTTT.

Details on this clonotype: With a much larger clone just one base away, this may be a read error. CDR3 protein: CASSYWNTEAFF. Written as DNA, the CDR3 is TGTGCCAGCAGTTATTGGAACACTGAAGCTTTCTTT. The chain employs TRBV6-5 and TRBJ1-1; no reliable D call. The CDR3 covers 12 residues. V lost 3 bases, J lost 1 base, and 3 bases lay in between. CDR1 is MNHEY and CDR2 is SVGAGI in the germline V gene.

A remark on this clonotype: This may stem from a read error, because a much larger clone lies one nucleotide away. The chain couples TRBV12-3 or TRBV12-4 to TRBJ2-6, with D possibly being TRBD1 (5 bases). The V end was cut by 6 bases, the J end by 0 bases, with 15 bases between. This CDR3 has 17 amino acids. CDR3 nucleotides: TGTGCCAGCAGGCGGAGTGGGGCGGCCTCTGGGGCCAACGTCCTGACTTTC. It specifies CASRRSGAASGANVLTF.

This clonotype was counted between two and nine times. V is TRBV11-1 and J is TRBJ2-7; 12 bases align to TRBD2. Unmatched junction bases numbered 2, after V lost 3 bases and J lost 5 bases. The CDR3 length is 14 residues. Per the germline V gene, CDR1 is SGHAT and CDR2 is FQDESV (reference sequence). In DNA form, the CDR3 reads TGTGCCAGCAGCTTGACTAGCGGGAGTAACGAGCAGTACTTC. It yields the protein CASSLTSGSNEQYF.

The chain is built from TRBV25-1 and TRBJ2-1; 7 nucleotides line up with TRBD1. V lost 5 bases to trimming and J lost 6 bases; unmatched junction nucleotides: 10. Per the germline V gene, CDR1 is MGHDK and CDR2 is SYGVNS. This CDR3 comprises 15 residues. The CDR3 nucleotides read TGTGCCAGCAGTTTAACGGACAGGAGCCCCAATGAGCAGTTCTTC. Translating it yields CASSLTDRSPNEQFF. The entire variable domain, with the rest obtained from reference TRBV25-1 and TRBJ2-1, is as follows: EADIYQTPRYLVIGTGKKITLECSQTMGHDKMYWYQQDPGMELHLIHYSYGVNSTEKGDLSSESTVSRIRTEHFPLTLESARPSHTSQYLCASSLTDRSPNEQFFGPGTRLTVL.

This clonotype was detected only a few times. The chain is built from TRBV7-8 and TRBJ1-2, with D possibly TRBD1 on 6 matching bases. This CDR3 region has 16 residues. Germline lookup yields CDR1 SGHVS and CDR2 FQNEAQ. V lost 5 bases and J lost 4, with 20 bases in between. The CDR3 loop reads CASSAPDRQVGYGYTF. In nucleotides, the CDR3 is TGTGCCAGCAGCGCGCCTGACAGACAGGTGGGCTATGGCTACACCTTC.

DNA for the CDR3: TGTGCCTCCTCAGACAGGGGGGAATATGGCTACACCTTC. Its protein is CASSDRGEYGYTF. V is TRBV30 and J is TRBJ1-2, with 9 nucleotides matching TRBD1. The germline V gene encodes CDR1 GTSNPN and CDR2 SVGIG (reference sequence). The CDR3 runs to 13 residues. V was clipped by 7 bases and J by 5 bases; unmatched bases: 8.

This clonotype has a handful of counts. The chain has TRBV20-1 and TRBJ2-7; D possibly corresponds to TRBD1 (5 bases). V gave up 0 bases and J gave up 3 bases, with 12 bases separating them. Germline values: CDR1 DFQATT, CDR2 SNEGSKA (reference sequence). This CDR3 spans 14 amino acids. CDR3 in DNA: TGCAGTGCTAGAGATCAAGGGGTTATCTACGAGCAGTACTTC. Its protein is CSARDQGVIYEQYF.

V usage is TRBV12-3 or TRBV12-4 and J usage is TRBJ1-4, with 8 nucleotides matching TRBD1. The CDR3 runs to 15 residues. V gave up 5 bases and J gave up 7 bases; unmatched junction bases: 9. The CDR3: CASSGPTGAGEKLFF. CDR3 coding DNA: TGTGCCAGCAGTGGACCGACAGGGGCGGGTGAAAAACTGTTTTTT.

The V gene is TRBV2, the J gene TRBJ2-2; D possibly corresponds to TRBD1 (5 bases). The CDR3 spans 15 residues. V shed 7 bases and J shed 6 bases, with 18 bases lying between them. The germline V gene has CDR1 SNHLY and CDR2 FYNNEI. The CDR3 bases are TGTGCCAGCAACCTACCCCAGGGTTTCGCCGGGGAGCTGTTTTTT. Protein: CASNLPQGFAGELFF.

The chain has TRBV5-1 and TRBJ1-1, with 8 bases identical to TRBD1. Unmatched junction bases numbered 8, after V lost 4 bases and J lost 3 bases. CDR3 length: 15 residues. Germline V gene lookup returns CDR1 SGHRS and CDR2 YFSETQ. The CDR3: CASSLNPDRDTEAFF. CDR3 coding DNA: TGCGCCAGCAGCCTTAACCCGGACAGGGACACTGAAGCTTTCTTT.

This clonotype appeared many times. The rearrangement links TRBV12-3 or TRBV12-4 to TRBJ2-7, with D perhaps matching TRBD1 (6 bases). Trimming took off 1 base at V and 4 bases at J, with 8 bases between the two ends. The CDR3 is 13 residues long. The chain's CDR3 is CASSLGGLYEQYF. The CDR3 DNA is TGTGCCAGCAGTTTAGGGGGGCTGTACGAGCAGTACTTC.

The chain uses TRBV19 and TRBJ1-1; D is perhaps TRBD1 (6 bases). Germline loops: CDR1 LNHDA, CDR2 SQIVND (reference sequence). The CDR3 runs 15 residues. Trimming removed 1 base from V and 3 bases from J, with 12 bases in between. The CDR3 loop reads CASSIGQGFHTEAFF. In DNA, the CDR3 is TGTGCCAGTAGTATAGGTCAGGGGTTTCACACTGAAGCTTTCTTT.

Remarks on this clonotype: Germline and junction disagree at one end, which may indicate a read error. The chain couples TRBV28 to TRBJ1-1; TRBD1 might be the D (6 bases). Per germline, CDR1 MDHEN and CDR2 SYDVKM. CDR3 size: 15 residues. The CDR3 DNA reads TGTGTCAGCAGTTTTGCCAGGACAGTGAACACTGAAGCTTTCTTT. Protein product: CVSSFARTVNTEAFF. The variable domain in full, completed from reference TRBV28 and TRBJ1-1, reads DVKVTQSSRYLVKRTGEKVFLECVQDMDHENMFWYRQDPGLGLRLIYFSYDVKMKEKGDIPEGYSVSREKKERFSLILESASTNQTSMYLCVSSFARTVNTEAFFGQGTRLTVV.

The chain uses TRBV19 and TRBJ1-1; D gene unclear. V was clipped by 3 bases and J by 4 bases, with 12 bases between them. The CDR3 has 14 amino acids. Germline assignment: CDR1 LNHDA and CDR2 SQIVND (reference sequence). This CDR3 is CASSMNGVSTEAFF. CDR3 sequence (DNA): TGTGCCAGTAGTATGAACGGCGTGAGCACTGAAGCTTTCTTT.

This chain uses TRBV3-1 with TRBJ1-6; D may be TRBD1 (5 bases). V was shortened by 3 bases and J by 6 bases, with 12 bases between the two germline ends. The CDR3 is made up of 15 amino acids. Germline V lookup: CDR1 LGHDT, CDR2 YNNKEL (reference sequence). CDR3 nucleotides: TGTGCCAGCAGCCAGGCTGTGGGGGGTAATTCACCCCTCCACTTT. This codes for CASSQAVGGNSPLHF.

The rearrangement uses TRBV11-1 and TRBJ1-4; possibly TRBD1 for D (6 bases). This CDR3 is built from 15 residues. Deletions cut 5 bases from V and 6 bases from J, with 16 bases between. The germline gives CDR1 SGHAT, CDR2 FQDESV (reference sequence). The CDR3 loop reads CASSLQGAADEKLFF. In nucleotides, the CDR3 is TGTGCCAGCAGCCTACAGGGAGCCGCTGATGAAAAACTGTTTTTT.

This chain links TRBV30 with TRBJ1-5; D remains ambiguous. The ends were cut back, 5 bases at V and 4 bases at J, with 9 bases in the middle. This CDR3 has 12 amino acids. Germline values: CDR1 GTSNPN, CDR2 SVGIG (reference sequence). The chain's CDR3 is CAWGWENQPQHF. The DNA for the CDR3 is TGTGCCTGGGGCTGGGAGAATCAGCCCCAGCATTTT.